Shown below are 9 T cell receptor beta chains from a single sample sequenced in a study of early T cells in non-severe SARS-CoV-2 infection. TCRdb re-called the 5' RACE reads with MiXCR, one entry per CDR3 protein. The sample has 85,000 to 100,000 distinct CDR3 sequences, 9.5% to 11% seen once. Sequenced here: whole blood, sampled at baseline. The receptors come from an adult who was a healthcare worker with PCR-confirmed SARS-CoV-2 infection or an uninfected control (not recorded which).

This clonotype came up a few times. CDR3 nucleotides: TGTGCCAGCAGCCCCCCAGGGACGACAGATACGCAGTATTTT. Residues: CASSPPGTTDTQYF. The chain uses TRBV6-5 and TRBJ2-3, with D possibly being TRBD1 or TRBD2 (5 bases each). Germline V gene sequence: CDR1 MNHEY, CDR2 SVGAGI. V lost 6 bases to trimming and J lost 3 bases, with 13 bases between them. The CDR3 extends over 14 amino acids.

This clonotype was found many times. The genes are TRBV3-1 and TRBJ1-6, with 8 nucleotides matching TRBD1. There are 16 residues in the CDR3. J gave up 8 bases and V 4 bases, and 10 bases lay outside the gene matches. In germline, CDR1 is LGHDT, CDR2 YNNKEL (reference sequence). CDR3 residues: CASSRRTGIGDSPLHF. CDR3 coding DNA: TGTGCCAGCAGCCGCAGGACAGGGATCGGGGATTCACCCCTCCACTTT.

This clonotype was detected a few times. The chain employs TRBV7-3 and TRBJ1-5; D unclear. CDR1 and CDR2 from the germline V gene are SGHTA and FQGTGA. Trimming removed 5 bases at V and 4 bases at J, with 21 bases between. The CDR3 is 17 residues long. This CDR3 is CASSLPRQAGQNQPQHF. The DNA for the CDR3 is TGTGCCAGCAGCCTCCCCCGCCAGGCAGGTCAAAATCAGCCCCAGCATTTT.

This clonotype came up a few times. V is TRBV14 and J is TRBJ2-2; 8 nucleotides match TRBD2. Looked up from germline, CDR1 is SGHDN and CDR2 is FVKESK. The ends lost 4 bases at V and 1 base at J; junction bases unmatched: 5. The CDR3 is 16 residues long. The CDR3 DNA reads TGTGCCAGCAGCCCGTTAGCGGGACTGAACACCGGGGAGCTGTTTTTT. Protein sequence: CASSPLAGLNTGELFF.

This clonotype has more than one count but fewer than ten. This chain connects TRBV12-3 or TRBV12-4 to TRBJ1-1; D call uncertain. CDR3 length equals 14 residues. Trimming left V 6 bases short and J 1 base short, with 12 bases between. The CDR3 nucleotides are TGTGCCAGCAGACTACAGCTACCGAACACTGAAGCTTTCTTT. Encoded protein: CASRLQLPNTEAFF.

There are many counts of this clonotype. The chain couples TRBV10-2 to TRBJ2-2, with D perhaps assigned TRBD1 or TRBD2 (5 bases each). The germline V gene has CDR1 WSHSY and CDR2 SAAADI. CDR3 length equals 14 residues. Trimming removed 6 bases from V and 6 bases from J, with 14 bases in between. CDR3 region: CASRVTGGAGELFF. The CDR3 DNA is TGCGCCAGCAGAGTCACAGGAGGCGCCGGGGAGCTGTTTTTT.

This chain connects TRBV7-3 to TRBJ2-1, with D hard to call. Germline CDR1 SGHTA, CDR2 FQGTGA. The CDR3 sequence is 16 residues long. V was trimmed by 5 bases and J by 0 bases, leaving 14 bases between them. The CDR3 region is CASSVSSASSYNEQFF. Here the CDR3 DNA reads TGTGCCAGCAGCGTTAGTTCCGCGAGCTCCTACAATGAGCAGTTCTTC.

The chain carries TRBV29-1 and TRBJ2-5; D unresolved. Looked up from germline, CDR1 is SQVTM and CDR2 is ANQGSEA. Trimming removed 3 bases at V and 1 base at J, with 9 bases between. This CDR3 spans 13 amino acids. The DNA of the CDR3 is TGCAGCGTTGATGGTTACAGCCAAGAGACCCAGTACTTC. Translation: CSVDGYSQETQYF.

The gene calls are TRBV29-1 and TRBJ1-1; a possible D gene is TRBD1 (5 bases). In germline, CDR1 is SQVTM, CDR2 ANQGSEA. The CDR3 is 12 amino acids. Trimming cost V 4 bases and J 5 bases, with 11 bases left between them. This chain's CDR3 is CSVAGIGTEAFF. The CDR3 coding sequence is TGCAGCGTTGCAGGGATTGGGACTGAAGCTTTCTTT. Filled out from reference TRBV29-1 and TRBJ1-1, the complete variable domain reads SAVISQKPSRDICQRGTSLTIQCQVDSQVTMMFWYRQQPGQSLTLIATANQGSEATYESGFVIDKFPISRPNLTFSTLTVSNMSPEDSSIYLCSVAGIGTEAFFGQGTRLTVV.